One and the same sample provided the 20 T cell receptor beta chains below, sequenced in a study of blood T cell repertoires in COVID-19. Produced via immunoSEQ multiplex PCR; TCRdb's table is partial and in-frame only. The sample includes 230,000 or so clones, roughly four fifths of them seen just once. Sample: peripheral blood. These TCRs come from a man aged 45 to 65 with active or convalescent COVID-19.

The rearrangement uses TRBV15 and TRBJ2-5, with 10 bases matching TRBD2. CDR3 length: 16 amino acids. Germline V gene data show CDR1 as LNHNV and CDR2 as YYDKDF (reference sequence). The ends lost 0 bases at V and 5 bases at J; junction bases unmatched: 6. The CDR3 loop is CATSRDRAGGLETQYF. CDR3 bases: TGTGCCACCAGCAGAGATCGAGCGGGGGGGCTTGAGACCCAGTACTTC.

This clone was seen more than once but under ten times. The CDR3 sequence: CASLQGAYNSPLHF. CDR3 nucleotide sequence: TGTGCCAGCCTACAGGGAGCCTATAATTCACCCCTCCACTTT. V gene TRBV28 combines with J gene TRBJ1-6; possible D gene TRBD1, 6 bases. Trimming stripped 8 bases from V and 2 bases from J, with 10 bases between. The CDR3 loop spans 14 amino acids. Germline V gene data show CDR1 as MDHEN and CDR2 as SYDVKM.

This rearrangement joins TRBV27 to TRBJ1-3, with a weak D call TRBD1 (5 bases). Germline V gene lookup returns CDR1 MNHEY and CDR2 SMNVEV (reference sequence). V was trimmed by 8 bases and J by 12 bases, leaving 14 bases between them. The CDR3 has 11 amino acids. CDR3 loop: CASGGAAGIYF. Written as DNA, the CDR3 is TGTGCCAGCGGCGGGGCGGCGGGCATATATTTT.

The J gene is TRBJ1-1, the V gene TRBV7-8; TRBD1 aligns across 9 bases. The germline V gene encodes CDR1 SGHVS and CDR2 FQNEAQ. V trimming: 1 base; J trimming: 1 base; junction bases outside the gene matches: 10. The CDR3 contains 18 residues. CDR3 DNA: TGTGCCAGCAGCTTAGGGACAGGGGAATACTGGGGGAACACTGAAGCTTTCTTT. It encodes CASSLGTGEYWGNTEAFF. The full variable domain, with the rest looked up from reference TRBV7-8 and TRBJ1-1, is GAGVSQSPRYKVAKRGQDVALRCDPISGHVSLFWYQQALGQGPEFLTYFQNEAQLDKSGLPSDRFFAERPEGSVSTLKIQRTQQEDSAVYLCASSLGTGEYWGNTEAFFGQGTRLTVV.

This chain links TRBV30 with TRBJ1-5; the D gene is possibly TRBD1 (5 bases). Germline-derived CDR1 and CDR2 are GTSNPN and SVGIG (reference sequence). V was clipped by 4 bases and J by 6 bases, with 13 bases between them. This CDR3 is 13 amino acids long. CDR3 protein: CAWTGNEAQPQHF. The CDR3 coding sequence is TGTGCCTGGACAGGGAATGAGGCTCAGCCCCAGCATTTT. Full variable domain (remainder filled in from reference TRBV30 and TRBJ1-5): SQTIHQWPATLVQPVGSPLSLECTVEGTSNPNLYWYRQAAGRGLQLLFYSVGIGQISSEVPQNLSASRPQDRQFILSSKKLLLSDSGFYLCAWTGNEAQPQHFGDGTRLSIL.

The rearrangement links TRBV30 to TRBJ1-5; possible D gene TRBD1, 6 bases. V gave up 1 base and J gave up 1 base, with 8 bases separating them. Germline V gene sequence: CDR1 GTSNPN, CDR2 SVGIG (reference sequence). The CDR3 spans 14 residues. CDR3 region: CAWSAGASNQPQHF. The CDR3 region has the DNA TGTGCCTGGAGTGCAGGGGCCAGCAATCAGCCCCAGCATTTT.

This clone was recorded once. The V gene is TRBV12-3 or TRBV12-4, the J gene TRBJ1-1; D is undetermined. CDR3 length: 13 residues. The V end was cut by 4 bases, the J end by 5 bases, with 11 bases between. Here the CDR3 reads CASSSLGETEAFF. CDR3 in DNA: TGTGCCAGCAGTTCATTGGGAGAAACTGAAGCTTTCTTT.

The V call is TRBV28, the J call TRBJ2-3; the match to TRBD1 covers 9 bases. The V segment lost 6 bases and the J segment 4 bases; nucleotides outside the gene matches: 8. Germline CDR1 MDHEN, CDR2 SYDVKM. The CDR3 has 15 residues. The CDR3 region is CASSPHTGGADTQYF. The CDR3 DNA is TGTGCCAGCAGCCCGCACACAGGGGGCGCAGATACGCAGTATTTT.

This sequence joins TRBV7-2 and TRBJ1-1; 7 bases fit TRBD1. J lost 12 bases, V lost 1 base, and 11 bases had no gene match. The CDR3 loop spans 14 amino acids. Germline loops: CDR1 SGHTA, CDR2 FQGNSA. The CDR3 DNA follows: TGTGCCAGCAGCTTAGTTACGTCAGGGGGAATACCTTTCTTT. It specifies CASSLVTSGGIPFF.

This clone was detected only once. The gene calls are TRBV4-3 and TRBJ1-2, with a weak D call TRBD1 (5 bases). CDR3 size: 14 residues. Per the germline V gene, CDR1 is LGHNA and CDR2 is YSLEER. Trimming took 3 bases from V and 7 from J, leaving 15 bases between them. The CDR3 nucleotides are TGCGCCAGCAGCCAGCCGGATAGGGGCAGTGGCTACACCTTC. Protein: CASSQPDRGSGYTF.

The V gene is TRBV6-2 or TRBV6-3, the J gene TRBJ2-2; the match to TRBD1 covers 7 bases. Germline-derived CDR1 and CDR2 are MNHEY and SVGEGT. The V gene end was trimmed by 5 bases and the J gene end by 7 bases; junction bases not matched to a gene: 10. The CDR3 runs 15 residues. CDR3 residues: CASSPRQGRSGELFF. The CDR3 bases are TGTGCCAGCAGTCCCCGACAGGGAAGGAGCGGGGAGCTGTTTTTT.

The chain uses TRBV2 and TRBJ1-1; maybe TRBD1 (5 bases). Deletions cut 1 base from V and 4 bases from J, with 19 bases between. There are 17 residues in the CDR3. Germline CDR1 and CDR2: SNHLY and FYNNEI. The CDR3 bases are TGTGCCAGCAGTGAAGAAAGGGGTAGATCGATGGTCACTGAAGCTTTCTTT. This sequence encodes CASSEERGRSMVTEAFF.

A single count supports this clone. The gene calls are TRBV29-1 and TRBJ2-1, with no clear D. The germline V gene encodes CDR1 SQVTM and CDR2 ANQGSEA. V was trimmed by 5 bases and J by 9 bases, leaving 5 bases between them. The CDR3 contains 9 residues. This CDR3 reads CSVSSEQFF. CDR3 coding DNA: TGCAGCGTTTCTAGTGAGCAGTTCTTC.

V gene TRBV4-3 combines with J gene TRBJ2-5; D is perhaps TRBD1 (6 bases). This CDR3 is 14 amino acids long. Between the trimmed V and J ends, which lost 0 bases and 3 bases, there was a span of 8 bases. Per the germline V gene, CDR1 is LGHNA and CDR2 is YSLEER. The CDR3 coding sequence is TGCGCCAGCAGCCAAGAAACAGGGAAAGAGACCCAGTACTTC. Protein product: CASSQETGKETQYF.

The gene calls are TRBV7-9 and TRBJ1-1; perhaps TRBD1 as D (6 bases). Germline V gene data show CDR1 as SEHNR and CDR2 as FQNEAQ (reference sequence). V shed 5 bases and J shed 5 bases, with 15 bases lying between them. This CDR3 is built from 14 residues. The CDR3 sequence is CASSGGRLETEAFF. CDR3 nucleotides: TGTGCCAGCAGCGGGGGCAGGCTGGAGACTGAAGCTTTCTTT.

V gene TRBV29-1 combines with J gene TRBJ1-1, with D perhaps matching TRBD1 (6 bases). CDR3 length: 12 amino acids. The germline CDR1 and CDR2 sequences are SQVTM and ANQGSEA. V gave up 6 bases and J gave up 8 bases, with 16 bases separating them. CDR3 DNA: TGCAGCGTATTTTTGGAAGGGACAGAAGCTTTCTTT. Protein sequence: CSVFLEGTEAFF.

The rearrangement uses TRBV12-3 or TRBV12-4 and TRBJ1-2; the match to TRBD1 covers 8 bases. The CDR3 covers 13 residues. V was pared by 6 bases and J by 8 bases, with 8 bases of the junction left unmatched. CDR3 loop: CASRLGTGAGYTF. Written as DNA, the CDR3 is TGTGCCAGCAGACTTGGGACAGGTGCAGGCTACACCTTC.

This clone showed up just once. V usage is TRBV2 and J usage is TRBJ2-3, with D possibly TRBD1 on 8 matching bases. In germline, CDR1 is SNHLY, CDR2 FYNNEI. V lost 7 bases and J 0 bases, leaving 14 bases between the germline ends. The CDR3 length is 15 residues. For the CDR3, the DNA is TGTGCCAGCAATACAGGGGGGGGCAGCACAGATACGCAGTATTTT. Amino acid sequence: CASNTGGGSTDTQYF.

The chain combines TRBV4-1 with TRBJ2-3; TRBD2 aligns across 9 bases. Germline CDR1 and CDR2: MGHRA and YSYEKL. The CDR3 has 17 residues. With V trimmed by 0 bases and J by 6 bases, 10 bases remained unmatched. The CDR3 region is CASSQDPAGGPTDTQYF. CDR3 coding DNA: TGCGCCAGCAGCCAAGATCCAGCGGGGGGCCCTACCGATACGCAGTATTTT.

The chain has TRBV1 and TRBJ1-2; the D segment call TRBD1 is taken from the table without a DNA check. TRBV1 is recorded as a pseudogene. The CDR3 is made up of 16 amino acids. The CDR3 here is CTSRKFSGTGDRGYTF. The CDR3 nucleotides are TGCACCAGCAGGAAATTTTCCGGGACAGGGGATCGGGGCTACACCTTC.